This T cell receptor beta chain comes out of a study of OX40 agonist ivuxolimab in advanced cancers. As for the study more broadly: Ivuxolimab, which targeted the costimulatory receptor OX40 (CD134), was an agonistic, fully human IgG2 monoclonal antibody. Among the approximately 54 dose-escalation patients, some 20 had hepatocellular carcinoma, around 15 melanoma, 9 renal cell carcinoma and 9 head and neck cancer. Intravenous ivuxolimab was administered to patients every 2 weeks at six dose levels: 0.01, 0.1, 0.3, 1.5, 3 and 10 mg/kg. The dose-escalation cohort was about 86% male with a mean age of approximately 60 years, ranging from roughly 20 to 85. Peripheral TCRbeta sequencing was intended to test whether TCR sequence diversity was altered and clonal T-cell expansion was caused by ivuxolimab. The paper describes the monotherapy dose-escalation part (N ≈ 51 patients) of the phase I trial of ivuxolimab. Patients were allowed to have had prior anti-PD-1, anti-PD-L1 or anti-CTLA-4 therapy, and approximately 40% of the dose-escalation patients had previously received checkpoint inhibitors. Partial responses were achieved by three dose-escalation patients, of whom one had hepatocellular carcinoma and two had cutaneous melanoma. Results the study describes overall, beyond this receptor: After ivuxolimab, CD8+ T cells had more expanded clones than CD4+ T cells on average. In partial responders in the 0.1-3.0 mg/kg groups, normalized peripheral clonal expansion was found to be among the lowest, especially among CD8+ T cells. Antigen specificity was not determined for the clonally expanded peripheral T cells. Low levels of normalized T-cell clonal expansion were also seen in some nonresponding patients. Clonal expansion of both CD4+ and CD8+ blood T cells was observed from baseline to week 6 at doses 0.1 to 3.0 mg/kg.

Genomic DNA was extracted from sorted cells for sequencing of the TCRbeta CDR3 region. TCRbeta CDR3 regions were sequenced using the immunoSEQ Assay. TCRdb limited this immuneACCESS table to in-frame rearrangements with V and J called. A share of clones is missing; checked studies link under half to unresolved V genes, and the rest is unexplained. This sample holds around 30,000 clones; 88% were observed only once. Around 54% of the sample is in the top ten clones. The trial excluded patients who had a history of autoimmune disease or who were on systemic immunosuppression. In every dose cohort, peripheral blood was drawn for TCR sequencing at baseline, cycle 4 day 1, and cycle 7 day 1. The samples were taken from a phase I, first-in-human, multicenter, open-label dose-escalation trial of ivuxolimab. Adults with locally advanced or metastatic head and neck squamous cell, hepatocellular, melanoma or renal cell carcinoma were enrolled in the trial. CD4+ and CD8+ T cells were sorted separately from peripheral blood before TCR sequencing.

The cysteine opens and the phenylalanine closes a CDR3 of 9 amino acids. Only the CDR3 part of the read is kept: 27 bases, read in frame from the first base. V gives up 6 bases and J gives up 6 bases, and the segment between their germline ends measures 3 bases. CDR1 and CDR2 (MNHEY, SVGAGI) derive from the germline V gene. As to this clone: Its cognate antigen has yet to be identified. No base-level quality is on record; no much larger clone is a single base apart.

This TCR was sampled from an adult with an advanced solid tumor such as melanoma, head and neck, liver or kidney cancer. The rearranged segments are TRBV6-5 and TRBJ2-7, with the D gene call left open. Specimen: CD4+ or CD8+ T cells sorted from blood, collected in a trial of the OX40 agonist ivuxolimab. The nucleotide sequence reads TGTGCCAGCAGCCGCGAGCAGTACTTC. Translated, this gives CASSREQYF.